This T cell receptor (beta chain) was sequenced for a study of regulatory T cells in long-lasting Graves disease. This clonotype appeared many times. CDR3-region Arm-PCR and iRepertoire HTBI primers produced the TCR beta libraries. Study processing details: The study identified around 62 TRBV and approximately 14 TRBJ segments across samples. A single record per CDR3 protein comes from TCRdb applying MiXCR to the multiplex PCR reads. The V and J calls were determined by TCRdb, not by the authors. Altogether around 500,000 distinct CDR3 sequences are present, 9.5% to 15% being singletons, with the ten largest covering roughly 9.3%. Regarding time point: newly diagnosed GD, antithyroid drugs for less than 3 months. RNA from PBMCs was the source of the TCR library. The V and J ends lost 3 bases and 2 bases, in that order; junction bases with no gene match: 5. CDR1 MNHEY and CDR2 SMNVEV come from the germline V gene (reference sequence). The CDR3 totals 15 residues.

These data are also associated with another study on T cells in Graves' hyperthyroidism and ophthalmopathy.

The receptor comes from a woman younger than 45 with Graves disease. J is TRBJ2-7 and V is TRBV27, with TRBD1 matching over 9 bases. This specimen was peripheral blood mononuclear cells (PBMCs), taken at new diagnosis, from a patient treated with antithyroid drugs. CDR3 DNA sequence: TGTGCCAGCAGTTTTGACAGGGGGAGCGCCTACGAGCAGTACTTC. This sequence encodes CASSFDRGSAYEQYF.